This passage covers 24 T cell receptor beta chains from one sample sequenced in a study of CD8+ T cells in alopecia areata. The sample's treatment: oral pan-JAK inhibitor, 5-10 mg twice daily. cDNA reverse transcribed from extracted RNA served as the sequencing template. The table came from immunoSEQ multiplex PCR; TCRdb's copy has only in-frame clones and leaves some out. The sample has under 350,000 clones, nearly 60% seen once. Material: CD4+ T cells sorted from blood, obtained at week 24, from a patient treated with tofacitinib. The receptors here all came from a human donor with alopecia areata.

The chain carries TRBV4-1 and TRBJ2-7; D is perhaps TRBD1 (6 bases). The CDR3 is made up of 14 amino acids. CDR1 MGHRA and CDR2 YSYEKL come from the germline V gene. The V end was cut by 2 bases, the J end by 1 base, with 9 bases between. The DNA for the CDR3 is TGCGCCAGCAGCCAACCCGGACAGTCCTACGAGCAGTACTTC. It encodes CASSQPGQSYEQYF.

Worth noting for this clone: The same CDR3 can be traced to other DNA sequences in this sample. V is TRBV18 and J is TRBJ1-6, with D uncertain. V lost 3 bases, J lost 7 bases, and 4 bases lay in between. This CDR3 region has 12 residues. Germline V gene sequence: CDR1 KGHSH, CDR2 LQKENI. CDR3 DNA sequence: TGTGCCAGCTCACCGTCAAATTCACCCCTCCACTTT. This gives the protein CASSPSNSPLHF.

The chain carries TRBV30 and TRBJ2-3; D perhaps matches TRBD1 (6 bases). The CDR3 spans 15 residues. Germline V gives CDR1 GTSNPN, CDR2 SVGIG (reference sequence). V gave up 2 bases and J gave up 4 bases, with 16 bases separating them. The CDR3 DNA sequence: TGTGCCTGGAGTACTCTTCTCCACAGGGCAGATACGCAGTATTTT. Protein product: CAWSTLLHRADTQYF.

This clone has a single count. CDR3 nucleotide sequence: TGTGCCAGCAGCTTCCCGCCCGGAACACAGGGAAATGAGCAGTTCTTC. Protein: CASSFPPGTQGNEQFF. J is TRBJ2-1 and V is TRBV7-9; D possibly corresponds to TRBD1 (6 bases). V gave up 3 bases and J gave up 7 bases, with 19 bases separating them. Germline V gene lookup returns CDR1 SEHNR and CDR2 FQNEAQ (reference sequence). The CDR3 runs to 16 residues.

This sequence joins TRBV29-1 and TRBJ1-1, with TRBD1 as a possible D gene (5 bases). Trimming took off 6 bases at V and 3 bases at J, with 17 bases between the two ends. CDR1 SQVTM and CDR2 ANQGSEA come from the germline V gene. This CDR3 spans 14 amino acids. CDR3: CSVGDRWGDTEAFF. The CDR3 nucleotides are TGCAGCGTCGGGGACCGCTGGGGGGACACTGAAGCTTTCTTT.

This clone was detected many times. The CDR3 reads CATSKGTGGVNEQFF. In DNA form, the CDR3 reads TGTGCCACCAGCAAAGGGACAGGGGGCGTGAATGAGCAGTTCTTC. The rearrangement links TRBV15 to TRBJ2-1, with 12 bases that match TRBD1. Germline CDR1 and CDR2: LNHNV and YYDKDF (reference sequence). There are 15 residues in the CDR3. The ends lost 4 bases at V and 7 bases at J; junction bases unmatched: 5. The entire variable domain, with the rest obtained from reference TRBV15 and TRBJ2-1, is as follows: DAMVIQNPRYQVTQFGKPVTLSCSQTLNHNVMYWYQQKSSQAPKLLFHYYDKDFNNEADTPDNFQSRRPNTSFCFLDIRSPGLGDTAMYLCATSKGTGGVNEQFFGPGTRLTVL.

The chain is built from TRBV9 and TRBJ2-1; D gene unclear. The CDR3 length is 15 residues. V lost 4 bases and J lost 2, with 13 bases in between. Germline V gene data show CDR1 as SGDLS and CDR2 as YYNGEE. The CDR3 coding sequence is TGTGCCAGCAGCTCAGTGGGGTCCACCTACAATGAGCAGTTCTTC. Residues: CASSSVGSTYNEQFF.

This chain connects TRBV6-1 to TRBJ2-3, with 12 bases identical to TRBD2. Looked up from germline, CDR1 is MNHNS and CDR2 is SASEGT. The V segment lost 6 bases and the J segment 6 bases; nucleotides outside the gene matches: 7. CDR3 length: 15 residues. Here the CDR3 DNA reads TGTGCCAGCAGCCCGGGACTAGCGGGTGGGGATACGCAGTATTTT. It yields the protein CASSPGLAGGDTQYF.

The rearrangement uses TRBV5-1 and TRBJ2-4; D perhaps matches TRBD1 (6 bases). The CDR3 is 18 residues long. V lost 1 base and J lost 1, with 18 bases in between. The germline V gene has CDR1 SGHRS and CDR2 YFSETQ. The DNA of the CDR3 is TGCGCCAGCAGCTTGCCCACAGGGTCAGTTGGGGCCAAAAACATTCAGTACTTC. Protein sequence: CASSLPTGSVGAKNIQYF.

The chain has TRBV7-9 and TRBJ1-6; D unclear. This CDR3 spans 14 amino acids. Per germline, CDR1 SEHNR and CDR2 FQNEAQ (reference sequence). V lost 1 base and J 7 bases, leaving 8 bases between the germline ends. The CDR3: CASSLVGRNSPLHF. DNA for the CDR3: TGTGCCAGCAGCTTAGTAGGTCGAAATTCACCCCTCCACTTT.

This clone was counted between two and nine times. The chain links TRBV7-9 to TRBJ1-6; D gene uncertain. Trimming took 9 bases from V and 1 from J, leaving 7 bases between them. Looked up from germline, CDR1 is SEHNR and CDR2 is FQNEAQ (reference sequence). The CDR3 extends over 13 amino acids. As DNA, the CDR3 is TGTGCCAGGATCGGGTCCTATAATTCACCCCTCCACTTT. It specifies CARIGSYNSPLHF.

The rearrangement links TRBV4-1 to TRBJ2-4; D possibly corresponds to TRBD1 (5 bases). Germline V gene sequence: CDR1 MGHRA, CDR2 YSYEKL. Trimming took 1 base from V and 0 from J, leaving 10 bases between them. The CDR3 runs to 16 residues. CDR3 residues: CASSQGAREAKNIQYF. The CDR3 DNA sequence: TGCGCCAGCAGCCAAGGAGCCAGGGAAGCCAAAAACATTCAGTACTTC.

The chain joins TRBV20-1 to TRBJ1-5; D call uncertain. The CDR3 runs 11 residues. The germline CDR1 and CDR2 sequences are DFQATT and SNEGSKA (reference sequence). V gave up 5 bases and J gave up 4 bases, with 6 bases separating them. Written as DNA, the CDR3 is TGCAGTGCTGAGGGAAATCAGCCCCAGCATTTT. Protein: CSAEGNQPQHF.

The table lists this clone with a few counts. The chain couples TRBV7-2 to TRBJ2-3, with D perhaps assigned TRBD1 or TRBD2 (5 bases each). CDR1 is SGHTA, CDR2 FQGNSA, per germline. The CDR3 runs 15 residues. V lost 7 bases and J lost 1, with 15 bases in between. Here the CDR3 reads CASTPEGRGTDTQYF. The CDR3 DNA reads TGTGCCAGCACCCCTGAGGGGCGAGGCACAGATACGCAGTATTTT.

The chain employs TRBV5-4 and TRBJ2-1; 10 nucleotides line up with TRBD2. Unmatched junction bases numbered 8, after V lost 3 bases and J lost 8 bases. The CDR3 runs 15 residues. CDR1 and CDR2 (germline): SGHNT, YYREEE (reference sequence). CDR3 DNA: TGTGCCAGCAGCTCACCTAGCGGGGGTAGCTATGAGCAGTTCTTC. Translation: CASSSPSGGSYEQFF.

The V and J genes are TRBV7-2 and TRBJ2-4; D might be TRBD2 (6 bases). The CDR3 spans 16 residues. V was trimmed by 4 bases and J by 4 bases, leaving 17 bases between them. CDR1 and CDR2 (germline): SGHTA, FQGNSA. The CDR3 DNA reads as TGTGCCAGCAGCTCCTTACGAACGGGGGTAAAAAACATTCAGTACTTC. This gives the protein CASSSLRTGVKNIQYF. The whole variable domain, filled in from reference TRBV7-2 and TRBJ2-4, reads GAGVSQSPSNKVTEKGKDVELRCDPISGHTALYWYRQSLGQGLEFLIYFQGNSAPDKSGLPSDRFSAERTGGSVSTLTIQRTQQEDSAVYLCASSSLRTGVKNIQYFGAGTRLSVL.

This clone was seen a single time. The genes are TRBV5-1 and TRBJ2-3, with D maybe TRBD1 (6 bases). Looked up from germline, CDR1 is SGHRS and CDR2 is YFSETQ. V gave up 0 bases and J gave up 4 bases, with 15 bases separating them. This CDR3 region has 16 residues. This CDR3 is CASSLDRARGPDTQYF. CDR3 nucleotide sequence: TGCGCCAGCAGCTTGGACAGGGCCCGGGGTCCAGATACGCAGTATTTT.

Notes on this clone: Distinct nucleotide sequences in the sample also encode this CDR3. The chain couples TRBV5-1 to TRBJ2-5; 7 nucleotides align to TRBD2. The CDR3 has 13 amino acids. Germline V CDR1 and CDR2: SGHRS, YFSETQ. V shed 3 bases and J 2 bases; nucleotides not matched to a gene: 1. The CDR3 nucleotides read TGCGCCAGCAGCTGGGGAGGGCAAGAGACCCAGTACTTC. It translates to CASSWGGQETQYF.

This chain connects TRBV10-3 to TRBJ1-2; 10 bases fit TRBD1. Germline assignment: CDR1 ENHRY and CDR2 SYGVKD. Trimming cost V 9 bases and J 5 bases; bases outside gene matches: 9. This CDR3 has 14 residues. The CDR3 sequence: CAIRSGTGDYGYTF. The CDR3 DNA reads TGTGCCATTCGTTCCGGGACAGGGGATTATGGCTACACCTTC.

The chain links TRBV20-1 to TRBJ2-7; unclear D gene. Per germline, CDR1 DFQATT and CDR2 SNEGSKA (reference sequence). V was pared by 1 base and J by 4 bases, with 2 bases between. The CDR3 covers 10 residues. CDR3 residues: CSARGYEQYF. The CDR3 DNA reads TGCAGTGCTAGAGGATACGAGCAGTACTTC.

This clone has only one observation. The gene calls are TRBV4-3 and TRBJ1-5; 8 bases map to TRBD1. This CDR3 contains 14 residues. Looked up from germline, CDR1 is LGHNA and CDR2 is YSLEER. V gave up 3 bases and J gave up 4 bases; unmatched junction bases: 2. CDR3 sequence: CASSQDRANQPQHF. Written as DNA, the CDR3 is TGCGCCAGCAGCCAGGACAGGGCAAATCAGCCCCAGCATTTT.

This clone came up a few times. The chain recombines TRBV18 with TRBJ1-1; TRBD1 might be the D (5 bases). This CDR3 has 15 residues. The V end lost 5 bases, the J end lost 4 bases, and 17 bases lay between the germline ends. Germline V CDR1 and CDR2: KGHSH, LQKENI. The DNA of the CDR3 is TGTGCCAGCTCAGCAGGGCGCGATTCGGGCACTGAAGCTTTCTTT. This encodes CASSAGRDSGTEAFF.

By proportion, this clone is medium-sized. The rearrangement uses TRBV7-9 and TRBJ1-6; D call uncertain. This CDR3 is 14 amino acids long. V lost 3 bases and J lost 8, with 11 bases in between. CDR1 and CDR2 (germline): SEHNR, FQNEAQ (reference sequence). The CDR3 spells CASSFGPGDSPLHF. The CDR3 DNA is TGTGCCAGCAGCTTCGGACCCGGGGATTCACCCCTCCACTTT.

This clone turned up a few times. The chain carries TRBV11-2 and TRBJ2-3; 9 positions agree with TRBD2. Germline values: CDR1 SGHAT, CDR2 FQNNGV. The CDR3 covers 15 residues. V was pared by 5 bases and J by 2 bases, with 5 bases of the junction left unmatched. The DNA of the CDR3 is TGTGCCAGCAGCCGCCTAGCGGGGTCCACAGATACGCAGTATTTT. Protein sequence: CASSRLAGSTDTQYF.